This T cell receptor beta chain was found in a study of cytomegalovirus exposure and HLA in healthy donors. Unrecorded immune exposures were likely, despite nominal health at sampling. CDR3 length: 14 amino acids. CDR1 and CDR2 from the germline V gene are SNHLY and FYNNEI. The ends were cut back, 5 bases at V and 0 bases at J, with 7 bases in the middle. The PCR was carried out with 60 Vbeta primers and 13 Jbeta primers. The method was immunoSEQ multiplex PCR; TCRdb's version includes in-frame clones alone and lacks a portion of them. The sample records roughly 87,000 clones, more than 70% being singletons.

The sample consisted of PBMCs. The clonotype comes from a man aged 60 to 75 in good health and CMV-seronegative. The chain has TRBV2 and TRBJ1-4, with D unclear. The CDR3 sequence is CASSYRATNEKLFF. In DNA, the CDR3 is TGTGCCAGCAGTTACAGAGCAACTAATGAAAAACTGTTTTTT.